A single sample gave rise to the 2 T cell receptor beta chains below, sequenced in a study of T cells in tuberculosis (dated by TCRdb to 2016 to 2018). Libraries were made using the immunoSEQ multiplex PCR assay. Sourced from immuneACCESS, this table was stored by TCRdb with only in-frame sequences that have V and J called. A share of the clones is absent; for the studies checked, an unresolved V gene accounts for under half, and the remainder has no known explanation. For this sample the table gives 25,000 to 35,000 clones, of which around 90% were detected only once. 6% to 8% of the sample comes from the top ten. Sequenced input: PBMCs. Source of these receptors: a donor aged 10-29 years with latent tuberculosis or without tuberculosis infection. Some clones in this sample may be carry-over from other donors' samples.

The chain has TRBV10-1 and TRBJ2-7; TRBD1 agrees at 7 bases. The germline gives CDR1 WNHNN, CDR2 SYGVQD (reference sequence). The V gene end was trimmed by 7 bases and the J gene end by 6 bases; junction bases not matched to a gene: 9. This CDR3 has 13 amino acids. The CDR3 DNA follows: TGCGCCAGCAACCGGGACAGTGGGGCCGAGCAGTACTTC. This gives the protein CASNRDSGAEQYF.

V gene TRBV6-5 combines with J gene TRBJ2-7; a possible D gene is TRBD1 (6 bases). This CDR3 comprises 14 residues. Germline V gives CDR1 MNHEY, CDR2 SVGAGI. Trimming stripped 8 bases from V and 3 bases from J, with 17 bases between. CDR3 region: CASSPPGQLYEQYF. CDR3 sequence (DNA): TGTGCCAGCTCCCCACCCGGACAGCTCTACGAGCAGTACTTC.